This T cell receptor (beta chain) was identified in a study of T cell responses to AZD1222 COVID-19 vaccine. General study findings and limits: White British ancestry dominated among donors, who included more females, and clonal diversity was possibly underestimated. Seropositive status at baseline applied to only six AZD1222 recipients. Unmutated regions of variants are reportedly targeted by nearly half of spike-specific TCRs.

Worth noting for this clone: Its cognate antigen is unknown.

TCRdb's copy holds only in-frame clones and misses some; the assay was immunoSEQ multiplex PCR. The sample lists about 120,000 clones, around 90% occurring once. Germline V gene sequence: CDR1 SGHAT, CDR2 FQNNGV. The CDR3 contains 15 residues. The V end was cut by 4 bases, the J end by 7 bases, with 17 bases between. The sample here was peripheral blood, taken on day 0 of AZD1222 vaccination. The chain recombines TRBV11-2 with TRBJ1-3; possible D gene TRBD1, 6 bases. This sequence was found in an adult in good health. The CDR3 sequence is CASSWDPLTGNTIYF. The CDR3 nucleotides read TGTGCCAGCAGCTGGGACCCTCTTACAGGGAACACCATATATTTT.